The sequence of this TCR beta chain was determined in a study of human T cells and chemical hapten exposure. Study details: Alopecia areata, totalis or universalis affected patients, mainly female. Points from the study as a whole: DPC sensitization left the count of TCRs above 1 in 1000 unchanged.

Time point denoted: patch test 2, 6 weeks after DPC sensitization. The treatment is: therapeutic diphenylcyclopropenone sensitization with weekly scalp DPC. Library preparation tagged each individual cDNA molecule with a unique molecular identifier. TCRdb used MiXCR to reprocess the RACE reads, holding one entry per CDR3 protein. There are some 100,000 distinct CDR3 sequences in the sample; about 9% occur only once, and 2% to 2.5% lies in the top ten. V trimming: 6 bases; J trimming: 0 bases; junction bases outside the gene matches: 7. This CDR3 has 14 amino acids. Germline V gene data show CDR1 as DFQATT and CDR2 as SNEGSKA (reference sequence). Note on this clonotype: The antigen is not known.

This clonotype was sampled from a middle-aged woman with alopecia areata. Some clones in this sample may be carry-over from other donors' samples. The genes are TRBV20-1 and TRBJ2-7; TRBD2 matches 8 bases. The source material was whole blood, sampled in connection with sensitization to the hapten diphenylcyclopropenone (DPC). The DNA of the CDR3 is TGCAGTGCACAAGCGGGAGAGGGCTCCTACGAGCAGTACTTC. This sequence encodes CSAQAGEGSYEQYF.